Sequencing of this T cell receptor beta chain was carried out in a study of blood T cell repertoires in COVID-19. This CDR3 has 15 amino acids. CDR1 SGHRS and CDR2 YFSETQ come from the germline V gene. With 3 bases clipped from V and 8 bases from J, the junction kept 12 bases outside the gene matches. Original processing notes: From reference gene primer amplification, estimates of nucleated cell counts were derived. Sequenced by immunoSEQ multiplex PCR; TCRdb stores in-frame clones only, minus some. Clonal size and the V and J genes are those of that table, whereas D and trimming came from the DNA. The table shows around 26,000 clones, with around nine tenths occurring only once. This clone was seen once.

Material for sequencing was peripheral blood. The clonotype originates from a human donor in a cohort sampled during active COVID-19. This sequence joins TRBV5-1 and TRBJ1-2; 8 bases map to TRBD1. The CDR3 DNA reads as TGCGCCAGCAGCTCAGGGGGCAGAGACTTCGGGGGCTACACCTTC. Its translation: CASSSGGRDFGGYTF.